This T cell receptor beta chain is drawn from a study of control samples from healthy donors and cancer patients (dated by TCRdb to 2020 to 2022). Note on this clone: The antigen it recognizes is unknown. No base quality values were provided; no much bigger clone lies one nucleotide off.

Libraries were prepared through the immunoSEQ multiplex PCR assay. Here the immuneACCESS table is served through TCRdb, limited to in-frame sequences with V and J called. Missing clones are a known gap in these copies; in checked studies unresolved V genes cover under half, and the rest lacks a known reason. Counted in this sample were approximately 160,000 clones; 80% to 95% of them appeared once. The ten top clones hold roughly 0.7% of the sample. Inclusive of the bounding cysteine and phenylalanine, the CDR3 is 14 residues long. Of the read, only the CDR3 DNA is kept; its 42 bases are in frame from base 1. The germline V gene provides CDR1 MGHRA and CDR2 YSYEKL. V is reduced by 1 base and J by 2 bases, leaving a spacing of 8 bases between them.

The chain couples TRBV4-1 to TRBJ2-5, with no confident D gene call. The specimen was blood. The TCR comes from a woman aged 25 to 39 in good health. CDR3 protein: CASSQVTQQETQYF. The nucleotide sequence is TGCGCCAGCAGCCAAGTCACACAGCAAGAGACCCAGTACTTC.